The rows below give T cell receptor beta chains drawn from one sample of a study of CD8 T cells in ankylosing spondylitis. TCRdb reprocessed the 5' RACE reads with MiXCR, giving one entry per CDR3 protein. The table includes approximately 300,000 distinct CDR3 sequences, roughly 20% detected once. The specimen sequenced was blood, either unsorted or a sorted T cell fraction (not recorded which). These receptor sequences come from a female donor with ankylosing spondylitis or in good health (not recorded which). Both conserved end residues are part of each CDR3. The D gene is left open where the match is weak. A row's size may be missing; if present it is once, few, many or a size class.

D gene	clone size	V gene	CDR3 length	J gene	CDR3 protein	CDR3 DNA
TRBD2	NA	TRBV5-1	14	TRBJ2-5	CASSLPSGQETQYF	TGCGCCAGCAGCTTGCCTAGCGGACAAGAGACCCAGTACTTC
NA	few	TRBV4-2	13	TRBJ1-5	CASSHLGGQPQHF	TGTGCCAGCAGCCATCTTGGCGGCCAGCCCCAGCATTTT
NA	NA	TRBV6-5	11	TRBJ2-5	CASTRDQTQYF	TGTGCCAGCACCAGAGACCAGACCCAGTACTTC
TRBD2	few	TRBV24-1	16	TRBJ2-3	CATSDPPTSGTDTQYF	TGTGCCACCAGTGACCCTCCAACTAGCGGCACAGATACGCAGTATTTT
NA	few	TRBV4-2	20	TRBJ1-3	CASSPGPIPRTARSGNTIYF	TGTGCCAGCAGCCCGGGGCCTATACCGAGGACAGCACGCTCTGGAAACACCATATATTTT
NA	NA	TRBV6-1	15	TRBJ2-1	CASSLSASSYNEQFF	TGTGCCAGCAGTCTCAGTGCTAGCTCCTACAATGAGCAGTTCTTC
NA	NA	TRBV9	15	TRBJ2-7	CASSVGYGGPYEQYF	TGTGCCAGCAGCGTAGGGTACGGGGGCCCCTACGAGCAGTACTTC
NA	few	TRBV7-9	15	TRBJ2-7	CASSPARDLSYEQYF	TGTGCCAGCAGCCCCGCGAGGGATCTCTCCTACGAGCAGTACTTC
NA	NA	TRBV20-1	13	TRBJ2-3	CSALERRTDTQYF	TGCAGTGCTCTGGAACGCCGCACAGATACGCAGTATTTT
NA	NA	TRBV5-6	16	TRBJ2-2	CASSQPGGGLTGELFF	TGTGCCAGCAGCCAGCCCGGAGGCGGTCTAACCGGGGAGCTGTTTTTT
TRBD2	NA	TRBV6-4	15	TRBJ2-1	CASSLLAGGIDEQFF	TGTGCCAGCAGTTTACTAGCGGGAGGAATCGATGAGCAGTTCTTC
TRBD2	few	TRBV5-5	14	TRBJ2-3	CASSFGRSTDTQYF	TGTGCCAGCAGCTTCGGGAGGAGCACAGATACGCAGTATTTT
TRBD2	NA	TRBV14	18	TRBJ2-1	CASSQDPSASGLYNEQFF	TGTGCCAGCAGCCAAGACCCCTCTGCTAGCGGGCTCTACAATGAGCAGTTCTTC
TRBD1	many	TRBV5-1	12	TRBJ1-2	CASSLGQGGYTF	TGCGCCAGCAGCCTGGGACAGGGTGGCTACACCTTC
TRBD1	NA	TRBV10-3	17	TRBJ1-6	CAISVSGQGETGSPLHF	TGTGCCATCAGTGTTTCAGGACAGGGAGAAACTGGGTCACCCCTCCACTTT
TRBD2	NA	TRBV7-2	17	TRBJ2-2	CASSLSGNSANTGELFF	TGTGCCAGCAGCCTTAGCGGGAACTCGGCGAACACCGGGGAGCTGTTTTTT
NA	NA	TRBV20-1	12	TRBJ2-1	CSTRSSYNEQFF	TGCAGTACGCGGTCCTCCTACAATGAGCAGTTCTTC
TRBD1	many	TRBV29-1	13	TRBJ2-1	CSVLRTGGIEQFF	TGCAGCGTTCTTAGGACAGGGGGCATTGAGCAGTTCTTC
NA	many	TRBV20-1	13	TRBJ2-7	CSARPAVGREQYF	TGCAGTGCTAGACCCGCTGTGGGGCGCGAGCAGTACTTC
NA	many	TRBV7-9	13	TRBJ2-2	CASSLEGAGELFF	TGTGCCAGCAGCTTAGAAGGTGCCGGGGAGCTGTTTTTT
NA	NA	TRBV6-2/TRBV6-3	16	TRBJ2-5	CASTYGRDSDEETQYF	TGTGCCAGCACCTACGGTCGGGATTCAGACGAAGAGACCCAGTACTTC
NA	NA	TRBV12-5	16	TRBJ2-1	CASGKESGSSYNEQFF	TGTGCTAGTGGGAAGGAGTCGGGGAGCTCCTACAATGAGCAGTTCTTC
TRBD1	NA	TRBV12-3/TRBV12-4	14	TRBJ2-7	CASTPTGALREQYF	TGTGCCAGCACCCCTACAGGGGCCCTTCGGGAGCAGTACTTC
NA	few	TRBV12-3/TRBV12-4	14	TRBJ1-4	CASSFSGANEKLFF	TGTGCCAGCAGTTTTAGTGGTGCTAATGAAAAACTGTTTTTT
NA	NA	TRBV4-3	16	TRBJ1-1	CASSPGVDSPYTEAFF	TGCGCCAGCAGCCCCGGGGTGGACAGCCCGTACACTGAAGCTTTCTTT
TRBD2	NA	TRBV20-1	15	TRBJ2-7	CSARALPQGGYEQYF	TGCAGTGCTAGGGCCCTTCCGCAGGGAGGGTACGAGCAGTACTTC
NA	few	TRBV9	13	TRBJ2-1	CASSNSGEAEQFF	TGTGCCAGCAGTAATAGCGGCGAAGCGGAGCAGTTCTTC
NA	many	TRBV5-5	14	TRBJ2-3	CASSRRASTDTQYF	TGTGCCAGCAGCCGGAGGGCAAGCACAGATACGCAGTATTTT
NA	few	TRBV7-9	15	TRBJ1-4	CASSTEGHSNEKLFF	TGTGCCAGCAGTACAGAGGGACACTCTAATGAAAAACTGTTTTTT
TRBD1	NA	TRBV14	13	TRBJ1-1	CASKTGMNTEAFF	TGTGCCAGCAAGACAGGGATGAACACTGAAGCTTTCTTT
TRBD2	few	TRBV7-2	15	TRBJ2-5	CASSLPSGRGGTQYF	TGTGCCAGCAGCTTACCTAGCGGGAGGGGGGGGACCCAGTACTTC
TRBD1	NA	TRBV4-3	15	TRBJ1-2	CASSQDIRGSYGYTF	TGCGCCAGCAGCCAAGATATCAGGGGGAGCTATGGCTACACCTTC
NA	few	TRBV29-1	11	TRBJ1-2	CSPPPDSSYTF	TGCAGCCCCCCGCCCGACAGTAGCTACACCTTC
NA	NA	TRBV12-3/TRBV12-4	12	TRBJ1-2	CASSSGAYGYTF	TGTGCCAGCAGTTCGGGGGCCTATGGCTACACCTTC
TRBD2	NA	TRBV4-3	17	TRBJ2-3	CASSQDRGGSGTDTQYF	TGCGCCAGCAGCCAAGATCGGGGCGGGAGTGGTACAGATACGCAGTATTTT
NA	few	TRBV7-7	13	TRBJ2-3	CASSPSGSDTQYF	TGTGCCAGCAGCCCCTCTGGTTCAGATACGCAGTATTTT
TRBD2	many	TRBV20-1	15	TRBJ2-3	CSASSGRAFTDTQYF	TGCAGTGCCTCTAGCGGGAGGGCCTTCACAGATACGCAGTATTTT
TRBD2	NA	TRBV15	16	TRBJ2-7	CATSRDSRTSSYEQYF	TGTGCCACCAGCAGAGATTCCAGGACTAGCAGTTACGAGCAGTACTTC
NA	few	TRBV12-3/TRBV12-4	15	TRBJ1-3	CASSAGAPSGNTIYF	TGTGCCAGCAGTGCAGGGGCCCCCTCTGGAAACACCATATATTTT
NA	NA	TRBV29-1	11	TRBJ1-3	CSASIGNTIYF	TGCAGCGCGTCCATCGGAAACACCATATATTTT
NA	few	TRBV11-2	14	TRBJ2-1	CASSFVGSYNEQFF	TGTGCCAGCAGCTTCGTCGGTTCCTACAATGAGCAGTTCTTC
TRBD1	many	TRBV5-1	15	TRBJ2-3	CASSPDRGHTDTQYF	TGCGCCAGCAGCCCAGACAGGGGCCACACAGATACGCAGTATTTT
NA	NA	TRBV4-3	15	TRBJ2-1	CASSLSLSATNEQFF	TGCGCCAGCAGCTTGTCGTTGAGCGCGACGAATGAGCAGTTCTTC
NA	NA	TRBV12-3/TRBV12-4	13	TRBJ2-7	CASSSPHPSEQYF	TGTGCCAGCAGTTCCCCCCACCCAAGCGAGCAGTACTTC
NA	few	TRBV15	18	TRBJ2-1	CATSRDLTRRGLYNEQFF	TGTGCCACCAGCAGAGACCTAACCCGACGGGGTCTCTACAATGAGCAGTTCTTC